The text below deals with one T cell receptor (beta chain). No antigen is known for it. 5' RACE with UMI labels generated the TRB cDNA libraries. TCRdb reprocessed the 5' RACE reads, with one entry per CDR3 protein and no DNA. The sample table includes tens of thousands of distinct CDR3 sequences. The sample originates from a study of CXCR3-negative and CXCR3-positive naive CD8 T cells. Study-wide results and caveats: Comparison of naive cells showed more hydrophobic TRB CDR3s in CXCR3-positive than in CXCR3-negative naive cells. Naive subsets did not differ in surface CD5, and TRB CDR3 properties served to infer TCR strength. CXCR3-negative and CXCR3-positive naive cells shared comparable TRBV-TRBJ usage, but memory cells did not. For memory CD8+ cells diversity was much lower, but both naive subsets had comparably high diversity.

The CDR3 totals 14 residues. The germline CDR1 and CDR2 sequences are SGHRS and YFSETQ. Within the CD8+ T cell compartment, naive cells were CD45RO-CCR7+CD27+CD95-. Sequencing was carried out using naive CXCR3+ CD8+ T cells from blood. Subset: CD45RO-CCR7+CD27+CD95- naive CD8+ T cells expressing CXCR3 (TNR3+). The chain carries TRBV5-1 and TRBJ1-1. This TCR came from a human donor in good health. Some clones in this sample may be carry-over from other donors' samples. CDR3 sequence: CASSLDRGDTEAFF.